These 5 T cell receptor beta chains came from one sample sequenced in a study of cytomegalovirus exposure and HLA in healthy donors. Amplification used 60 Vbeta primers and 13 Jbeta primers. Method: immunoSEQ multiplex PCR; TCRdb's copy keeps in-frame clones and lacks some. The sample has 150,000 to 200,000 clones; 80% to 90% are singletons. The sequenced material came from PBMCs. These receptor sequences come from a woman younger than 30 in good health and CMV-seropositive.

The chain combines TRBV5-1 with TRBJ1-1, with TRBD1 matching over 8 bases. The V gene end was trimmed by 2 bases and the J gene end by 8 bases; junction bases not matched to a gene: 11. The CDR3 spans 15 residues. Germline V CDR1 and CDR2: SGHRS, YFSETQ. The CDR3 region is CASSLGQGGRMEAFF. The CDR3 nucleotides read TGCGCCAGCAGCTTAGGACAGGGCGGTCGTATGGAAGCTTTCTTT.

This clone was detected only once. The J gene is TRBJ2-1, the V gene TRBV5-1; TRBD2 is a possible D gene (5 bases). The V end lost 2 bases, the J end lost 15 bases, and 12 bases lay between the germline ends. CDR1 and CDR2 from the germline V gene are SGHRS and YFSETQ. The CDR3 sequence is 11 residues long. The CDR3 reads CASSLLGLWFF. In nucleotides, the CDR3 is TGCGCCAGCAGCTTACTAGGACTCTGGTTCTTC.

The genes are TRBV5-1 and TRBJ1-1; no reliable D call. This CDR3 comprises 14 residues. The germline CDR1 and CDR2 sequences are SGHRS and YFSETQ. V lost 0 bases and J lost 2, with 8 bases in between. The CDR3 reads CASSLGGKNTEAFF. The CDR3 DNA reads TGCGCCAGCAGCTTGGGAGGAAAAAACACTGAAGCTTTCTTT. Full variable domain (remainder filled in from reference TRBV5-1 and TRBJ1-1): KAGVTQTPRYLIKTRGQQVTLSCSPISGHRSVSWYQQTPGQGLQFLFEYFSETQRNKGNFPGRFSGRQFSNSRSEMNVSTLELGDSALYLCASSLGGKNTEAFFGQGTRLTVV.

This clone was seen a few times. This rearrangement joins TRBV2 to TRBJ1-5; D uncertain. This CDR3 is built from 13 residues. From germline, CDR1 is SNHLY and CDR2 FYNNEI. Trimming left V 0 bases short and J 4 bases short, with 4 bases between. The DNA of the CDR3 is TGTGCCAGCAGTGAAGCCTATAATCAGCCCCAGCATTTT. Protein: CASSEAYNQPQHF.

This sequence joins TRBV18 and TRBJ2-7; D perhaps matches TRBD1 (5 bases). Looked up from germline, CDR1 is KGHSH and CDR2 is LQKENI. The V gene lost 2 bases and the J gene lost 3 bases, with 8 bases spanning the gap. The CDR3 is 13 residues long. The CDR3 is CASSPGASYEQYF. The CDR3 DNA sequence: TGTGCCAGCTCACCAGGGGCAAGCTACGAGCAGTACTTC.